These T cell receptor beta chains were read from a single sample in a study of T cell responses to AZD1222 COVID-19 vaccine. Method: immunoSEQ multiplex PCR; TCRdb's copy keeps in-frame clones and lacks some. The sample lists about 160,000 clones; 80% to 90% were seen once. Here the sequenced sample was peripheral blood, taken on day 0 of AZD1222 vaccination. These receptors originate from an adult in good health. Each CDR3 is given with its conserved first and last residue.

CDR3: CASSLMVGRGRTDTQYF
V: TRBV7-8
J: TRBJ2-3

CDR3: CASSLAKFGGDEQYF
V: TRBV7-9
J: TRBJ2-7

CDR3: CASRQGTGQPQHF
V: TRBV27
J: TRBJ1-5

CDR3: CASSASGQSYEQYF
V: TRBV6-2/TRBV6-3
J: TRBJ2-7

CDR3: CASQGTALYEQYF
V: TRBV6-5
J: TRBJ2-7

CDR3: CASSYSGGLNEQFF
V: TRBV7-8
J: TRBJ2-1

CDR3: CASSFGRGSSGNTIYF
V: TRBV28
J: TRBJ1-3

CDR3: CASSVATSLEGEQYF
V: TRBV9
J: TRBJ2-7

CDR3: CASSYRRVEQFF
V: TRBV6-5
J: TRBJ2-1

CDR3: CASSYAYTSNYGYTF
V: TRBV6-5
J: TRBJ1-2

CDR3: CASSLTRDNEQFF
V: TRBV27
J: TRBJ2-1

CDR3: CARRTSGEETQYF
V: TRBV6-4
J: TRBJ2-5

CDR3: CASSLYASWRDTDTQYF
V: TRBV5-6
J: TRBJ2-3

CDR3: CASSLIQGAGNTIYF
V: TRBV27
J: TRBJ1-3

CDR3: CASSSSRYEQYF
V: TRBV6-5
J: TRBJ2-7

CDR3: CASSPEDSYEQYF
V: TRBV27
J: TRBJ2-7

CDR3: CASSYPDRGIYGYTF
V: TRBV6-2/TRBV6-3
J: TRBJ1-2

CDR3: CASSQGGRPNNEKLFF
V: TRBV4-1
J: TRBJ1-4

CDR3: CASSPSKGQYNEQFF
V: TRBV4-3
J: TRBJ2-1

CDR3: CAWTLPGMAGYTF
V: TRBV30
J: TRBJ1-2

CDR3: CASSPGGQETQYF
V: TRBV3-1/TRBV3-2
J: TRBJ2-5

CDR3: CASSEASLINEQFF
V: TRBV2
J: TRBJ2-1

CDR3: CASSLQAASTEAFF
V: TRBV7-9
J: TRBJ1-1

CDR3: CASREETQYF
V: TRBV5-8
J: TRBJ2-5

CDR3: CASRKNRGTYNEQFF
V: TRBV6-5
J: TRBJ2-1

CDR3: CAISGSPGRDRENTEAFF
V: TRBV10-3
J: TRBJ1-1

CDR3: CASSLAGTGGYTF
V: TRBV6-5
J: TRBJ1-2